This T cell receptor beta chain appears in the sequencing data of a study of human T cells and chemical hapten exposure. One entry per CDR3 protein, called by TCRdb with MiXCR from the RACE reads. The table records over 70,000 distinct CDR3 sequences, approximately 10% of them present only once. This clonotype was seen at least ten times. The time point denotes: patch test 2, 6 weeks after DPC sensitization. Treatment defined: therapeutic diphenylcyclopropenone sensitization with weekly scalp DPC. Alopecia patients between 18 and 70 years old and suitable for DPC were used as donors. The TCR originated in a man aged 18 to 29 with alopecia areata. Some clones in this sample may be carry-over from other donors' samples. Source: whole blood, taken in connection with sensitization to the hapten diphenylcyclopropenone (DPC).

The CDR3 reads CASSGEGGRFSNQPQHF. CDR3 sequence (DNA): TGTGCCAGCAGTGGGGAAGGGGGGAGGTTTAGCAATCAGCCCCAGCATTTT. This rearrangement joins TRBV6-1 to TRBJ1-5; possibly TRBD1 for D (6 bases). In germline, CDR1 is MNHNS, CDR2 SASEGT. The V and J ends lost 4 bases and 0 bases respectively, with 16 bases between them. The CDR3 runs to 17 residues.